This entry lists 31 T cell receptor beta chains sequenced from one sample in a study of cytomegalovirus exposure and HLA in healthy donors. With 60 Vbeta and 13 Jbeta primers, the PCR was carried out. Profiled with immunoSEQ multiplex PCR; TCRdb holds only in-frame clones, not every one. The repertoire consists of just under 95,000 clones, with around 74% occurring once and the leading ten covering 6.5% to 8%. Material for sequencing was PBMCs. These receptors were obtained from a man in his forties or fifties in good health and CMV-seropositive.

This clone was recorded a few times. The J gene is TRBJ2-7, the V gene TRBV6-1; D not certain. Germline assignment: CDR1 MNHNS and CDR2 SASEGT. CDR3 length equals 13 residues. Trimming left V 6 bases short and J 0 bases short, with 9 bases between. The CDR3 sequence: CASRIYSSYEQYF. CDR3 bases: TGTGCCAGCAGGATTTACAGCTCCTACGAGCAGTACTTC.

The table lists this clone with a count of one. A junction boundary mismatches the germline segment, possibly from a read error. This chain uses TRBV5-6 with TRBJ1-5; D not resolved. This CDR3 has 14 residues. Germline V gene sequence: CDR1 SGHDT, CDR2 YYEEEE. CDR3 bases: TGTGCCAGCAGCCCCCGCTCCGGCGGGCAGCCCCAGAATTTT. Translating gives CASSPRSGGQPQNF.

The chain joins TRBV6-5 to TRBJ1-6, with D perhaps matching TRBD1 (5 bases). The V gene lost 2 bases and the J gene lost 8 bases, with 10 bases spanning the gap. Germline V CDR1 and CDR2: MNHEY, SVGAGI. This CDR3 contains 14 residues. The CDR3 DNA sequence: TGTGCCAGCAGTTACGGGGCTTCTTATTCACCCCTCCACTTT. Amino acid sequence: CASSYGASYSPLHF.

Notes on this clone: Other DNA sequences in this specimen translate into the identical CDR3. J is TRBJ2-7 and V is TRBV30; 8 bases agree with TRBD1. After removal of 1 base from V and 5 bases from J, the junction contained 7 bases not matched to a gene. Germline lookup yields CDR1 GTSNPN and CDR2 SVGIG (reference sequence). The CDR3 contains 14 residues. The CDR3 nucleotides read TGTGCCTGGAGTGAGTTGACAGGGGACAACGAGCAGTACTTC. Translating it yields CAWSELTGDNEQYF.

The chain employs TRBV1 and TRBJ1-2; the D segment call TRBD1 is taken from the table without a DNA check. TRBV1 has pseudogene status. The CDR3 loop spans 14 amino acids. CDR3: CTSSHQGASYGYTF. In DNA form, the CDR3 reads TGCACCAGCAGCCATCAGGGGGCAAGCTATGGCTACACCTTC.

This sequence joins TRBV28 and TRBJ2-5; tentative D call: TRBD2 (5 bases). Trimming stripped 6 bases from V and 0 bases from J, with 14 bases between. The germline gives CDR1 MDHEN, CDR2 SYDVKM. The CDR3 spans 15 residues. The CDR3 here is CASSPLSEDQETQYF. The DNA of the CDR3 is TGTGCCAGCAGCCCCTTATCGGAGGACCAAGAGACCCAGTACTTC.

The table lists this clone with a count of one. The chain is built from TRBV5-6 and TRBJ2-4, with D maybe TRBD1 (6 bases). The length of the CDR3 is 15 residues. With 2 bases removed from V and 0 bases from J, the gap between germline ends came to 9 bases. CDR1 SGHDT and CDR2 YYEEEE come from the germline V gene. The CDR3 region has the DNA TGTGCCAGCAGCTTAGGACAGCTAGCCAAAAACATTCAGTACTTC. Encoded protein: CASSLGQLAKNIQYF.

This chain joins TRBV6-1 and TRBJ2-7; maybe TRBD1 (6 bases). Germline CDR1 MNHNS, CDR2 SASEGT. The CDR3 sequence is 13 residues long. Deletions cut 3 bases from V and 6 bases from J, with 12 bases between. CDR3 protein: CASSETGPAEQYF. The CDR3 nucleotides read TGTGCCAGCAGTGAGACAGGTCCGGCCGAGCAGTACTTC.

This clone turned up a few times. This chain's CDR3 is CASSPGTVNTGELFF. The CDR3 region has the DNA TGTGCCAGCAGTCCCGGGACAGTCAACACCGGGGAGCTGTTTTTT. The chain couples TRBV27 to TRBJ2-2; 7 positions agree with TRBD1. This CDR3 has 15 amino acids. V was clipped by 5 bases and J by 2 bases; unmatched bases: 5. Germline V gene sequence: CDR1 MNHEY, CDR2 SMNVEV (reference sequence).

The chain has TRBV18 and TRBJ2-2; D is possibly TRBD1 (5 bases). Germline CDR1 and CDR2: KGHSH and LQKENI. The length of the CDR3 is 16 residues. V was clipped by 3 bases and J by 1 base, with 12 bases between them. The CDR3 loop is CASSPFQGQNTGELFF. CDR3 nucleotide sequence: TGTGCCAGCTCACCCTTTCAAGGACAGAACACCGGGGAGCTGTTTTTT. Supplemented by reference TRBV18 and TRBJ2-2, the full variable domain reads NAGVMQNPRHLVRRRGQEARLRCSPMKGHSHVYWYRQLPEEGLKFMVYLQKENIIDESGMPKERFSAEFPKEGPSILRIQQVVRGDSAAYFCASSPFQGQNTGELFFGEGSRLTVL.

V and J are TRBV6-5 and TRBJ1-1; the match to TRBD1 covers 9 bases. Germline CDR1 is MNHEY and CDR2 is SVGAGI. J gave up 5 bases and V 0 bases, and 4 bases lay outside the gene matches. CDR3 length: 15 residues. CDR3 sequence (DNA): TGTGCCAGCAGTTACTCGACAGGGGGATGGACTGAAGCTTTCTTT. It encodes CASSYSTGGWTEAFF.

The J gene is TRBJ1-4, the V gene TRBV9; 8 bases align to TRBD1. V dropped 4 bases and J dropped 3; count of bases not matched to a gene: 5. Germline CDR1 and CDR2: SGDLS and YYNGEE. The CDR3 is 15 residues long. The CDR3 nucleotides are TGTGCCAGCAGCATAGACAGGGGATCTAATGAAAAACTGTTTTTT. Its protein product is CASSIDRGSNEKLFF.

The genes are TRBV18 and TRBJ2-7; unclear D gene. CDR3 length equals 14 residues. The V gene's germline CDR1 is KGHSH and CDR2 LQKENI. Trimming left V 0 bases short and J 6 bases short, with 12 bases between. As DNA, the CDR3 is TGTGCCAGCTCACCACCAGCCCTATCGGGCGAGCAGTACTTC. Translation: CASSPPALSGEQYF.

CDR3 sequence: CASSLSQGVGYGYTF. The DNA of the CDR3 is TGTGCCAGCAGCTTATCACAGGGGGTCGGCTATGGCTACACCTTC. The V call is TRBV7-9, the J call TRBJ1-2; 8 bases map to TRBD1. Germline trimming cut 2 bases from V and 4 bases from J; bases unmatched to any gene: 6. The CDR3 covers 15 residues. Germline V CDR1 and CDR2: SEHNR, FQNEAQ (reference sequence).

The genes are TRBV4-1 and TRBJ2-7, with D possibly matching TRBD2 (5 bases). This CDR3 spans 16 amino acids. Germline loops: CDR1 MGHRA, CDR2 YSYEKL. V lost 3 bases to trimming and J lost 4 bases, with 19 bases between them. CDR3 nucleotides: TGCGCCAGCAGCCATCAAATAGCGTCAGATGGTTACGAGCAGTACTTC. This sequence encodes CASSHQIASDGYEQYF.

The chain joins TRBV7-2 to TRBJ2-3, with TRBD2 as a possible D gene (6 bases). With 6 bases removed from V and 2 bases from J, the gap between germline ends came to 12 bases. The germline gives CDR1 SGHTA, CDR2 FQGNSA. The CDR3 spans 14 residues. CDR3 loop: CASSPGTFTDTQYF. The CDR3 nucleotides are TGTGCCAGCAGTCCCGGGACTTTCACAGATACGCAGTATTTT.

This clone was detected once. The chain couples TRBV7-3 to TRBJ1-1; D possibly corresponds to TRBD1 (5 bases). Germline V gives CDR1 SGHTA, CDR2 FQGTGA. Trimming stripped 5 bases from V and 7 bases from J, with 14 bases between. The CDR3 extends over 13 amino acids. The CDR3 bases are TGTGCCAGCAGCCCACAGGTTCAAAGTGAAGCTTTCTTT. It encodes CASSPQVQSEAFF.

The chain's CDR3 is CASSFLQGGTGELFF. In DNA form, the CDR3 reads TGTGCCAGCAGCTTCTTACAGGGGGGCACCGGGGAGCTGTTTTTT. This chain links TRBV5-6 with TRBJ2-2; 8 nucleotides agree with TRBD1. The CDR3 is made up of 15 amino acids. Germline V gene lookup returns CDR1 SGHDT and CDR2 YYEEEE. V lost 2 bases, J lost 4 bases, and 4 bases stayed unmatched.

The chain recombines TRBV10-1 with TRBJ1-1; unclear D gene. Germline-derived CDR1 and CDR2 are WNHNN and SYGVQD (reference sequence). V gave up 3 bases and J gave up 4 bases, with 15 bases separating them. The CDR3 has 15 residues. The CDR3 DNA follows: TGCGCCAGCAGTGATCAGCGAGAGAAGTTCACTGAAGCTTTCTTT. Its translation is CASSDQREKFTEAFF.

V is TRBV10-1 and J is TRBJ1-1; D gene ambiguous. CDR3 length: 15 residues. The germline V and J ends were trimmed by 10 bases and 0 bases, with 18 bases remaining between them. Germline V gives CDR1 WNHNN, CDR2 SYGVQD (reference sequence). CDR3 nucleotides: TGCGCCACCACATCAGATGGCAACATGAACACTGAAGCTTTCTTT. Translation gives CATTSDGNMNTEAFF.

The chain joins TRBV11-3 to TRBJ2-7, with D tentatively TRBD1 (5 bases). CDR1 is SGHNT and CDR2 is YENEEA in the germline V gene. V was cut by 3 bases and J by 6 bases, with 15 bases left in between. This CDR3 contains 14 residues. The CDR3 region has the DNA TGTGCCAGCAGCTTGTTTGGCAGGGATAGCGAGCAGTACTTC. It specifies CASSLFGRDSEQYF.

The chain is built from TRBV21-1 and TRBJ1-2. TRBV21-1 is a listed pseudogene. The CDR3 runs 14 residues. CDR3 nucleotides: TGTGCCAGCAGCTGTAGGGGAGGTTACTATGGCTACACCTTT. It specifies CASSCRGGYYGYTF.

This clone was counted a few times. The genes are TRBV5-6 and TRBJ1-5, with 7 bases that match TRBD1. From germline, CDR1 is SGHDT and CDR2 YYEEEE. V dropped 2 bases and J dropped 4; count of bases not matched to a gene: 3. The CDR3 runs to 14 residues. The CDR3, as DNA: TGTGCCAGCAGCTTACTGGGACAGAATCAGCCCCAGCATTTT. Protein: CASSLLGQNQPQHF. The variable domain in full, completed from reference TRBV5-6 and TRBJ1-5, reads DAGVTQSPTHLIKTRGQQVTLRCSPKSGHDTVSWYQQALGQGPQFIFQYYEEEERQRGNFPDRFSGHQFPNYSSELNVNALLLGDSALYLCASSLLGQNQPQHFGDGTRLSIL.

The chain is built from TRBV2 and TRBJ2-2, with D possibly matching TRBD1 (5 bases). Trimming removed 2 bases from V and 5 bases from J, with 18 bases in between. The CDR3 loop spans 17 amino acids. Germline CDR1 reads SNHLY; CDR2 reads FYNNEI. CDR3 bases: TGTGCCAGCAGTGAACACGGTCGGCTTCAGGGTACCGGGGAGCTGTTTTTT. This translates into CASSEHGRLQGTGELFF.

This clone was picked up one time. This rearrangement joins TRBV2 to TRBJ2-2; TRBD1 matches 7 bases. The CDR3 sequence is 13 residues long. The germline V gene has CDR1 SNHLY and CDR2 FYNNEI. V lost 7 bases to trimming and J lost 5 bases; unmatched junction nucleotides: 4. Written as DNA, the CDR3 is TGTGCCAGCAAAGACAGGGTGACCGGGGAGCTGTTTTTT. Its protein is CASKDRVTGELFF.

V and J are TRBV7-9 and TRBJ2-2; 8 bases fit TRBD2. Trimming cost V 5 bases and J 4 bases; bases outside gene matches: 9. Germline loops: CDR1 SEHNR, CDR2 FQNEAQ (reference sequence). CDR3 length: 16 amino acids. The CDR3 sequence: CASSPGSGGSTGELFF. CDR3 DNA sequence: TGTGCCAGCAGCCCCGGCAGCGGGGGCAGCACCGGGGAGCTGTTTTTT.

The J gene is TRBJ2-3, the V gene TRBV28; D may be TRBD2 (5 bases). The CDR3 contains 15 residues. V gave up 3 bases and J gave up 5 bases, with 15 bases separating them. Germline lookup yields CDR1 MDHEN and CDR2 SYDVKM. The CDR3 DNA sequence: TGTGCCAGCAGTTTGCCCGGGGTTGTACAAGATACGCAGTATTTT. Protein product: CASSLPGVVQDTQYF.

The genes are TRBV6-1 and TRBJ1-4, with D possibly being TRBD1 (5 bases). The V gene lost 7 bases and the J gene lost 0 bases, with 12 bases spanning the gap. The CDR3 extends over 15 amino acids. Germline CDR1 MNHNS, CDR2 SASEGT. The DNA of the CDR3 is TGTGCCAGCACTACCCAGGGCTCAACTAATGAAAAACTGTTTTTT. Translated: CASTTQGSTNEKLFF.

V and J are TRBV19 and TRBJ1-1, with D possibly TRBD1 on 5 matching bases. Looked up from germline, CDR1 is LNHDA and CDR2 is SQIVND (reference sequence). This CDR3 has 12 residues. V shed 5 bases and J shed 7 bases, with 11 bases lying between them. The CDR3 DNA reads as TGTGCCAGTAGTCACCGGGACTATGAAGCTTTCTTT. This codes for CASSHRDYEAFF.

The CDR3 nucleotides read TGTGCCAGCAGCCAGGGGCAGCCCACAGATACGCAGTATTTT. Translation gives CASSQGQPTDTQYF. V and J are TRBV7-2 and TRBJ2-3, with D possibly matching TRBD1 (6 bases). Germline CDR1 SGHTA, CDR2 FQGNSA. The CDR3 extends over 14 amino acids. Deletions cut 5 bases from V and 2 bases from J, with 11 bases between.

The rearrangement links TRBV25-1 to TRBJ2-7, with D possibly matching TRBD1 (5 bases). Germline V gives CDR1 MGHDK, CDR2 SYGVNS. The ends were cut back, 10 bases at V and 3 bases at J, with 13 bases in the middle. CDR3 length: 12 residues. The CDR3 sequence: CATRFDSYEQYF. DNA of the CDR3: TGTGCCACCCGATTCGACAGCTACGAGCAGTACTTC.